The rows below give T cell receptor beta chains drawn from one sample of a study of shared clonotypes between healthy human individuals. Only in-frame clones appear in the TCRdb table, and some are missing; sequencing was by immunoSEQ multiplex PCR. The sample has roughly 510,000 clones; nearly 80% are singletons. The sequenced sample was PBMCs. The origin of the receptors is a middle-aged woman in good health. Some clones in this sample may be carry-over from other donors' samples. The CDR3 runs from the conserved cysteine through the conserved F or W. The D gene is left open where the match is weak. Some rows have no size entry. The others give once, few or many, or a class for an expanded clone.

v_call,d_call,cdr3_length,clone_size,j_call,cdr3_aa,cdr3_nt
TRBV5-4,NA,14,NA,TRBJ1-3,CASSLRESGNTIYF,TGTGCCAGCAGCTTGAGAGAATCTGGAAACACCATATATTTT
TRBV4-1,TRBD2,17,NA,TRBJ2-5,CASSQDRGAGGPETQYF,TGCGCCAGCAGCCAAGATCGCGGGGCGGGAGGGCCGGAGACCCAGTACTTC
TRBV5-1,NA,13,NA,TRBJ2-7,CASSLETTNEQYF,TGCGCCAGCAGCTTGGAGACCACGAACGAGCAGTACTTC
TRBV28,TRBD1,15,few,TRBJ2-7,CASSLAGTGIYEQYF,TGTGCCAGCAGTTTGGCCGGGACAGGGATCTACGAGCAGTACTTC
TRBV6-6,NA,15,NA,TRBJ2-1,CASSPTLSSYNEQFF,TGTGCCAGCAGCCCGACACTGAGCTCCTACAATGAGCAGTTCTTC
TRBV10-1,TRBD1,16,NA,TRBJ1-5,CASRQTGEESNQPQHF,TGCGCCAGCAGACAGACAGGGGAGGAGAGCAATCAGCCCCAGCATTTT
TRBV6-5,TRBD1,16,NA,TRBJ1-1,CASSYPGTARGAEAFF,TGTGCCAGCAGTTACCCCGGGACAGCCCGGGGGGCTGAAGCTTTCTTT
TRBV27,NA,15,NA,TRBJ1-5,CASSPSQGLGQPQHF,TGTGCCAGCAGTCCCTCACAGGGTTTAGGTCAGCCCCAGCATTTT
TRBV5-4,TRBD1,15,few,TRBJ1-1,CASSSSGGMNTEAFF,TGTGCCAGCAGCTCGTCAGGGGGCATGAACACTGAAGCTTTCTTT
TRBV2,NA,15,NA,TRBJ2-6,CASSDQGGGANVLTF,TGTGCCAGCAGTGACCAGGGGGGTGGGGCCAACGTCCTGACTTTC
TRBV7-3,NA,14,NA,TRBJ2-2,CASRPGINTGELFF,TGTGCCAGCAGACCCGGAATAAACACCGGGGAGCTGTTTTTT
TRBV6-6,NA,15,NA,TRBJ2-7,CASSAPDLAGHEQYF,TGTGCCAGCAGTGCCCCCGATCTGGCGGGTCACGAGCAGTACTTC
TRBV9,NA,15,NA,TRBJ1-3,CASSVDQISGNTIYF,TGTGCCAGCAGCGTAGATCAGATCTCTGGAAACACCATATATTTT
TRBV19,TRBD1,13,NA,TRBJ1-2,CASSVGTGNGYTF,TGTGCCAGTAGTGTAGGGACAGGGAACGGCTACACCTTC
TRBV30,NA,13,NA,TRBJ2-2,CAWSVEFTGELFF,TGTGCCTGGAGTGTGGAGTTCACCGGGGAGCTGTTTTTT
TRBV2,TRBD1,15,NA,TRBJ1-4,CASRDRARPNEKLFF,TGTGCCAGCAGGGACAGGGCTCGGCCTAATGAAAAACTGTTTTTT
TRBV28,TRBD2,14,NA,TRBJ2-7,CASSPLAGALGQYF,TGTGCCAGCAGCCCACTAGCGGGAGCGTTAGGGCAGTACTTC
TRBV4-2,NA,16,NA,TRBJ2-1,CASSPVELSTADEQFF,TGTGCCAGCAGCCCCGTGGAGTTATCAACGGCGGATGAGCAGTTCTTC
TRBV11-2,TRBD2,16,NA,TRBJ2-7,CASSSGLADPTYEQYF,TGTGCCAGCAGCTCGGGACTAGCGGACCCGACCTACGAGCAGTACTTC
TRBV28,TRBD1,15,NA,TRBJ1-3,CASKLRGARGNTIYF,TGTGCCAGCAAGCTCAGGGGGGCGCGGGGAAACACCATATATTTT
TRBV29-1,TRBD2,15,once,TRBJ2-1,CSVEASSGSSNEQFF,TGCAGCGTTGAAGCTTCTAGCGGGAGTAGTAATGAGCAGTTCTTC
TRBV5-1,NA,14,many,TRBJ2-5,CASSPLLPSETQYF,TGCGCCAGCAGCCCTCTCCTCCCCTCTGAGACCCAGTACTTC